This T cell receptor beta chain was profiled in a study of post-analysis software for immune sequencing data. Germline V gives CDR1 SGHTA, CDR2 FQGNSA. This CDR3 is built from 12 residues. V lost 3 bases, J lost 3 bases, and 5 bases lay in between. Study findings and constraints: Patients showed TRBV5-6, TRBV5-1 and TRBV20-1 among five TRBV segments more frequent than in controls.

The TCR beta cDNA libraries contained unique molecular identifiers. TCRdb reprocessed the PCR reads with MiXCR, giving one entry per CDR3 protein. The sample yields roughly 580,000 distinct CDR3 sequences, 44% seen once. This clonotype was counted only a few times. What it binds is unknown. The sequence was obtained from a girl aged 5-17 years with multiple sclerosis. The chain employs TRBV7-2 and TRBJ1-1, with unresolved D. The specimen was blood. The CDR3 DNA sequence: TGTGCCAGCAGCTTCGCGGACACTGAAGCTTTCTTT. Translation gives CASSFADTEAFF.